A single sample gave rise to the 26 T cell receptor beta chains below, sequenced in a study of T-cell memory formation after mild COVID-19. TCRdb analysed the 5' RACE reads with MiXCR anew, one entry per CDR3 protein. The sample carries fewer than 600,000 distinct CDR3 sequences, less than 25% recorded once. The material sequenced was PBMCs or a T cell subset sorted from them (not recorded which). These receptors all come from an adult woman who had mild COVID-19 (a few samples of this study predate the infection). Cell type and time point are not known.

V gene TRBV10-3 combines with J gene TRBJ2-4; no clear D gene. V lost 5 bases and J lost 0, with 11 bases in between. Germline V lookup: CDR1 ENHRY, CDR2 SYGVKD. This CDR3 comprises 15 residues. The CDR3 region is CAISQATLAKNIQYF. CDR3 coding DNA: TGTGCCATCAGTCAAGCAACCCTAGCCAAAAACATTCAGTACTTC.

The chain recombines TRBV7-3 with TRBJ2-1; 8 nucleotides match TRBD2. Germline V gene data show CDR1 as SGHTA and CDR2 as FQGTGA. The trim removed 2 bases at V and 9 bases at J, leaving 6 bases unmatched. This CDR3 spans 14 amino acids. CDR3 bases: TGTGCCAGCAGCTTAGGAGGACTAGCTGGTGAGCAGTTCTTC. Amino acid sequence: CASSLGGLAGEQFF. Complete variable domain (other parts from reference TRBV7-3 and TRBJ2-1): GAGVSQTPSNKVTEKGKYVELRCDPISGHTALYWYRQSLGQGPEFLIYFQGTGAADDSGLPNDRFFAVRPEGSVSTLKIQRTERGDSAVYLCASSLGGLAGEQFFGPGTRLTVL.

This clonotype was picked up a small number of times. This chain joins TRBV6-1 and TRBJ2-5; 9 bases align to TRBD1. CDR3 size: 14 residues. Trimming at V came to 3 bases and at J to 1 base, leaving 0 bases not matched to a gene. Germline V CDR1 and CDR2: MNHNS, SASEGT. The CDR3 bases are TGTGCCAGCAGTGAGACAGGGGGCCAAGAGACCCAGTACTTC. It specifies CASSETGGQETQYF.

The chain recombines TRBV9 with TRBJ2-3, with 10 bases aligning to TRBD2. The trim removed 9 bases at V and 3 bases at J, leaving 10 bases unmatched. This CDR3 has 15 amino acids. The germline V gene encodes CDR1 SGDLS and CDR2 YYNGEE. The DNA for the CDR3 is TGTGCCATCAGTCGAACTAGCGGGATAACAGATACGCAGTATTTT. It is translated as CAISRTSGITDTQYF.

This clonotype was seen many times. V and J are TRBV7-8 and TRBJ2-7, with D unresolved. Trimming shortened V by 1 base and J by 5 bases, and 15 bases separated the two germline ends. This CDR3 comprises 15 residues. Germline assignment: CDR1 SGHVS and CDR2 FQNEAQ. The CDR3 protein is CASSLVQPPRHEQYF. In nucleotides, the CDR3 is TGTGCCAGCAGCTTAGTACAACCACCCCGGCACGAGCAGTACTTC.

The gene calls are TRBV12-3 or TRBV12-4 and TRBJ2-5, with no clear D. Trimming pared 7 bases from V and 1 base from J, leaving 10 bases between. CDR3 length equals 13 residues. CDR3 residues: CASKTGPQETQYF. In DNA, the CDR3 is TGTGCCAGCAAAACCGGGCCCCAAGAGACCCAGTACTTC.

The rearrangement uses TRBV7-2 and TRBJ2-3; D is ambiguous. Germline-derived CDR1 and CDR2 are SGHTA and FQGNSA. The CDR3 extends over 16 amino acids. Trimming took off 0 bases at V and 0 bases at J, with 10 bases between the two ends. The CDR3 loop reads CASSLAAGASTDTQYF. Written as DNA, the CDR3 is TGTGCCAGCAGCTTAGCGGCCGGAGCCAGCACAGATACGCAGTATTTT.

The V and J genes are TRBV3-1 and TRBJ2-3; D call uncertain. Trimming took 1 base from V and 2 from J, leaving 4 bases between them. The germline CDR1 and CDR2 sequences are LGHDT and YNNKEL (reference sequence). The CDR3 loop spans 13 amino acids. The CDR3 sequence is CASSQVATDTQYF. CDR3 nucleotides: TGTGCCAGCAGCCAAGTAGCCACAGATACGCAGTATTTT.

This clonotype showed up just a few times. The J gene is TRBJ2-3, the V gene TRBV11-2; 12 nucleotides line up with TRBD2. CDR3 length: 17 residues. Trimming removed 3 bases from V and 2 bases from J; junction bases left unmatched: 6. CDR1 and CDR2 from the germline V gene are SGHAT and FQNNGV. In nucleotides, the CDR3 is TGTGCCAGCAGCTTTGAACTAGCGGGGGGAACCACAGATACGCAGTATTTT. Translating it yields CASSFELAGGTTDTQYF.

V is TRBV18 and J is TRBJ1-5; 9 nucleotides match TRBD1. This CDR3 has 14 amino acids. Germline V gene lookup returns CDR1 KGHSH and CDR2 LQKENI. The ends lost 5 bases at V and 6 bases at J; junction bases unmatched: 5. The DNA for the CDR3 is TGTGCCAGCTCAATAACGGACAGGGGTCAGCCCCAGCATTTT. Its protein is CASSITDRGQPQHF.

In this sample, this clonotype turned up a few times. The rearrangement links TRBV7-3 to TRBJ2-5, with TRBD2 as a possible D gene (6 bases). Germline V gene lookup returns CDR1 SGHTA and CDR2 FQGTGA. The CDR3 runs to 15 residues. Trimming stripped 5 bases from V and 4 bases from J, with 17 bases between. The CDR3 spells CASSTHPGLLETQYF. In DNA, the CDR3 is TGTGCCAGCAGCACTCATCCGGGACTTTTAGAGACCCAGTACTTC. The variable domain in full, with the rest retrieved from reference TRBV7-3 and TRBJ2-5, is GAGVSQTPSNKVTEKGKYVELRCDPISGHTALYWYRQSLGQGPEFLIYFQGTGAADDSGLPNDRFFAVRPEGSVSTLKIQRTERGDSAVYLCASSTHPGLLETQYFGPGTRLLVL.

The chain recombines TRBV7-2 with TRBJ2-7; D call uncertain. Trimming left V 1 base short and J 2 bases short, with 15 bases between. The CDR3 totals 16 residues. Germline CDR1 SGHTA, CDR2 FQGNSA. In nucleotides, the CDR3 is TGTGCCAGCAGCTTAGGCGCGCTAACGATCACCTACGAGCAGTACTTC. Its translation: CASSLGALTITYEQYF. Full variable domain (missing parts from reference TRBV7-2 and TRBJ2-7): GAGVSQSPSNKVTEKGKDVELRCDPISGHTALYWYRQSLGQGLEFLIYFQGNSAPDKSGLPSDRFSAERTGGSVSTLTIQRTQQEDSAVYLCASSLGALTITYEQYFGPGTRLTVT.

This chain joins TRBV30 and TRBJ2-1; unclear D gene. The CDR3 totals 12 residues. The germline CDR1 and CDR2 sequences are GTSNPN and SVGIG (reference sequence). V lost 5 bases to trimming and J lost 8 bases, with 13 bases between them. The CDR3 protein is CAWGVLWDEQFF. The CDR3 nucleotides are TGTGCCTGGGGGGTTCTATGGGATGAGCAGTTCTTC.

This clonotype was found a few times. The J gene is TRBJ2-1, the V gene TRBV6-2 or TRBV6-3; 11 nucleotides line up with TRBD1. The CDR3 runs 16 residues. J was trimmed by 6 bases and V by 1 base; bases with no gene match: 5. CDR1 is MNHEY and CDR2 is SVGEGT in the germline V gene. The CDR3 region has the DNA TGTGCCAGCAGTTACTATTTGGGGACAGGGGGCAATGAGCAGTTCTTC. It encodes CASSYYLGTGGNEQFF.

This clonotype turned up a few times. The chain links TRBV7-3 to TRBJ2-1, with 12 bases aligning to TRBD2. The CDR3 has 21 residues. CDR1 is SGHTA, CDR2 FQGTGA, per germline. V gave up 1 base and J gave up 0 bases; unmatched junction bases: 13. The CDR3, as DNA: TGTGCCAGCAGCTTAAACCCCCTCGGACTAGCGGGGAGTAGCTCCTACAATGAGCAGTTCTTC. Its translation: CASSLNPLGLAGSSSYNEQFF.

The V gene is TRBV30, the J gene TRBJ2-1; 9 nucleotides agree with TRBD2. V lost 0 bases, J lost 5 bases, and 11 bases stayed unmatched. In germline, CDR1 is GTSNPN, CDR2 SVGIG (reference sequence). The CDR3 consists of 17 residues. CDR3 in DNA: TGTGCCTGGAGTGTAGGGGTCATTAGCGGGGGCAACAATGAGCAGTTCTTC. Residues: CAWSVGVISGGNNEQFF.

In this sample, this clonotype turned up many times. The V call is TRBV12-3 or TRBV12-4, the J call TRBJ1-5; 7 positions agree with TRBD1. After removal of 6 bases from V and 2 bases from J, the junction contained 7 bases not matched to a gene. This CDR3 region has 15 residues. CDR3 in DNA: TGTGCCAGCAGGGCGACAACAGGGGGCAATCAGCCCCAGCATTTT. Translating gives CASRATTGGNQPQHF.

This clonotype was recorded a few times. This chain uses TRBV10-3 with TRBJ2-5; weak D call: TRBD1 (6 bases). CDR1 and CDR2 (germline): ENHRY, SYGVKD. The germline V and J ends were trimmed by 2 bases and 4 bases, with 11 bases remaining between them. This CDR3 comprises 14 residues. The CDR3 DNA reads as TGTGCCATCAGTGAGGGGGGCTCGGTAGAGACCCAGTACTTC. This encodes CAISEGGSVETQYF.

At least ten counts were recorded for this clonotype. This sequence joins TRBV4-3 and TRBJ1-2; D is unclear. Trimming left V 0 bases short and J 5 bases short, with 10 bases between. Germline V gene sequence: CDR1 LGHNA, CDR2 YSLEER. This CDR3 spans 14 amino acids. The CDR3 coding sequence is TGCGCCAGCAGCCAAGATCGAGGCGGATATGGCTACACCTTC. Translation gives CASSQDRGGYGYTF.

This clonotype was observed at least ten times. The rearrangement joins TRBV7-8 to TRBJ2-2; possible D gene TRBD1, 6 bases. CDR3 size: 15 residues. Per germline, CDR1 SGHVS and CDR2 FQNEAQ. Trimming removed 0 bases from V and 7 bases from J, with 12 bases in between. The CDR3 loop is CASSLAQGWGGELFF. In DNA, the CDR3 is TGTGCCAGCAGCTTAGCCCAGGGGTGGGGCGGGGAGCTGTTTTTT.

This chain joins TRBV5-1 and TRBJ2-3; maybe TRBD1 (6 bases). The germline gives CDR1 SGHRS, CDR2 YFSETQ. The CDR3 is made up of 14 amino acids. V was trimmed by 1 base and J by 6 bases, leaving 12 bases between them. CDR3 loop: CASSLFTGSDTQYF. DNA of the CDR3: TGCGCCAGCAGCTTGTTTACAGGGTCGGATACGCAGTATTTT. Supplemented by reference TRBV5-1 and TRBJ2-3, the full variable domain reads KAGVTQTPRYLIKTRGQQVTLSCSPISGHRSVSWYQQTPGQGLQFLFEYFSETQRNKGNFPGRFSGRQFSNSRSEMNVSTLELGDSALYLCASSLFTGSDTQYFGPGTRLTVL.

This chain joins TRBV3-1 and TRBJ1-4; D might be TRBD1 (5 bases). Germline V gene sequence: CDR1 LGHDT, CDR2 YNNKEL (reference sequence). There are 14 residues in the CDR3. Trimming took off 7 bases at V and 8 bases at J, with 17 bases between the two ends. In DNA, the CDR3 is TGTGCCAGCAACGGCGGCGGGGGGTACGAAAAACTGTTTTTT. It codes for CASNGGGGYEKLFF.

This clonotype came up a few times. The chain carries TRBV14 and TRBJ2-3; the match to TRBD2 covers 7 bases. This CDR3 comprises 16 residues. V shed 0 bases and J 4 bases; nucleotides not matched to a gene: 7. Per germline, CDR1 SGHDN and CDR2 FVKESK. This chain's CDR3 is CASSQDLAGAADTQYF. The CDR3 DNA reads TGTGCCAGCAGCCAAGATTTGGCGGGAGCCGCAGATACGCAGTATTTT.

The rearrangement uses TRBV28 and TRBJ1-3; tentatively, D is TRBD1 (5 bases). There are 16 residues in the CDR3. Germline V gives CDR1 MDHEN, CDR2 SYDVKM. Trimming stripped 3 bases from V and 7 bases from J, with 19 bases between. CDR3 in DNA: TGTGCCAGCAGTTTGTGGGGCGGACCGGATCGGAACACCATATATTTT. Protein: CASSLWGGPDRNTIYF. Variable domain in full (rest from reference TRBV28 and TRBJ1-3): DVKVTQSSRYLVKRTGEKVFLECVQDMDHENMFWYRQDPGLGLRLIYFSYDVKMKEKGDIPEGYSVSREKKERFSLILESASTNQTSMYLCASSLWGGPDRNTIYFGEGSWLTVV.

At least ten counts were recorded for this clonotype. This chain connects TRBV7-2 to TRBJ2-3; TRBD2 agrees at 8 bases. The CDR3 has 15 amino acids. Germline CDR1 is SGHTA and CDR2 is FQGNSA. Trimming took 6 bases from V and 4 from J; bases not matched to a gene: 9. The CDR3 sequence is CASRGAGVRADTQYF. CDR3 sequence (DNA): TGTGCCAGCAGGGGAGCGGGAGTCCGGGCAGATACGCAGTATTTT.

The rearrangement links TRBV6-5 to TRBJ1-2, with TRBD1 identical over 7 bases. This CDR3 contains 16 residues. Looked up from germline, CDR1 is MNHEY and CDR2 is SVGAGI. The ends lost 6 bases at V and 4 bases at J; junction bases unmatched: 14. The DNA of the CDR3 is TGTGCCAGCAGGGGTACAGGGGCCCGCGATGTCTATGGCTACACCTTC. Translation: CASRGTGARDVYGYTF.